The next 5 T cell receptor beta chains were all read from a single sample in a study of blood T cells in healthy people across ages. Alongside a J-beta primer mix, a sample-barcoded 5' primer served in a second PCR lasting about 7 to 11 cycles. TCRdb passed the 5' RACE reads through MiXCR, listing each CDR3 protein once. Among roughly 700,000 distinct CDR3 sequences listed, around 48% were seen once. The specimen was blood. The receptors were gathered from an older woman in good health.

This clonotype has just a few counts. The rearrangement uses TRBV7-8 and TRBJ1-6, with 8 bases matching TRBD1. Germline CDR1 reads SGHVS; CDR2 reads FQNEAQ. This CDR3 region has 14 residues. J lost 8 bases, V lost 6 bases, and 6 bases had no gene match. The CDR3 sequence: CASRGQGGDSPLHF. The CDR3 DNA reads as TGTGCCAGCAGAGGACAGGGTGGGGATTCACCCCTCCACTTT. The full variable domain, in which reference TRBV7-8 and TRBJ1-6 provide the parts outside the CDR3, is GAGVSQSPRYKVAKRGQDVALRCDPISGHVSLFWYQQALGQGPEFLTYFQNEAQLDKSGLPSDRFFAERPEGSVSTLKIQRTQQEDSAVYLCASRGQGGDSPLHFGNGTRLTVT.

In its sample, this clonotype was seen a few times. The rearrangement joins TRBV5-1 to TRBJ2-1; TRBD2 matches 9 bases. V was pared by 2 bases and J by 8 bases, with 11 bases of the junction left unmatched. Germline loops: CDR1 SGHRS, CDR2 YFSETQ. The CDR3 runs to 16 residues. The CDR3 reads CASSFIAGASIYEQFF. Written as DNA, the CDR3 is TGCGCCAGCAGCTTTATAGCGGGAGCATCTATCTATGAGCAGTTCTTC.

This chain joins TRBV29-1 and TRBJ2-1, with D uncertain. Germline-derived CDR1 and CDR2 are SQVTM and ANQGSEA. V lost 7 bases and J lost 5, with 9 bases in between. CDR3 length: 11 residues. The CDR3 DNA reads TGCAGCGGTACCGCCGACAATGAGCAGTTCTTC. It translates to CSGTADNEQFF.

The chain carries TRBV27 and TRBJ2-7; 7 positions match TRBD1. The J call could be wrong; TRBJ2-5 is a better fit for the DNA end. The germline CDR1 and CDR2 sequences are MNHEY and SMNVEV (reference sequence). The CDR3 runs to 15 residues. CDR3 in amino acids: CASSRTGLFSETQYF. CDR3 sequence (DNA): TGTGCCAGCAGTAGGACAGGACTCTTTTCGGAGACCCAGTACTTC.

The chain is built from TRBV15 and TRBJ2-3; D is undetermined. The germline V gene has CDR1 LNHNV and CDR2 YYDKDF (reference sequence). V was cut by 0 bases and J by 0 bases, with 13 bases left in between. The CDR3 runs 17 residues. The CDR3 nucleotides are TGTGCCACCAGCAGAGATCGTCCAGACCATAGCACAGATACGCAGTATTTT. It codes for CATSRDRPDHSTDTQYF. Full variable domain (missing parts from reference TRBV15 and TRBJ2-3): DAMVIQNPRYQVTQFGKPVTLSCSQTLNHNVMYWYQQKSSQAPKLLFHYYDKDFNNEADTPDNFQSRRPNTSFCFLDIRSPGLGDTAMYLCATSRDRPDHSTDTQYFGPGTRLTVL.